Presented here are 28 T cell receptor beta chains from one specimen sequenced in a study of T cell responses to AZD1222 COVID-19 vaccine. Libraries were prepared by immunoSEQ multiplex PCR; TCRdb keeps only in-frame clonotypes and omits some of them. The profile covers some 83,000 clones, with 70% to 90% appearing a single time and approximately 5.8% taken by the ten largest. The sample consisted of peripheral blood, taken on day 0 of AZD1222 vaccination. The receptors stem from an adult in good health.

The CDR3 coding sequence is TGTGCCAGCAGTTTATCTTCCGGGACCCTTGAGACCCAGTACTTC. Its translation: CASSLSSGTLETQYF. The V call is TRBV27, the J call TRBJ2-5; D is tentatively TRBD1 or TRBD2 (5 bases each). V gave up 0 bases and J gave up 5 bases, with 13 bases separating them. The CDR3 contains 15 residues. CDR1 is MNHEY and CDR2 is SMNVEV in the germline V gene (reference sequence).

This clone came up a few times. The V gene is TRBV6-4, the J gene TRBJ2-3; 14 bases agree with TRBD2. CDR1 MRHNA and CDR2 SNTAGT come from the germline V gene. The CDR3 runs to 15 residues. After removal of 7 bases from V and 4 bases from J, the junction contained 4 bases not matched to a gene. CDR3 sequence reads: CASTPTSGGADTQYF. Here the CDR3 DNA reads TGTGCCAGCACTCCGACTAGCGGGGGGGCAGATACGCAGTATTTT.

The chain joins TRBV7-2 to TRBJ2-5, with D possibly matching TRBD2 (6 bases). Trimming left V 3 bases short and J 2 bases short, with 19 bases between. The CDR3 is made up of 17 amino acids. The V gene's germline CDR1 is SGHTA and CDR2 FQGNSA. CDR3 nucleotides: TGTGCCAGCAGCTTTAGGACGACTAGGAAGTGGCAAGAGACCCAGTACTTC. Its translation: CASSFRTTRKWQETQYF.

V gene TRBV6-5 combines with J gene TRBJ1-1; D uncertain. The V and J ends lost 6 bases and 2 bases respectively, with 13 bases between them. The germline V gene encodes CDR1 MNHEY and CDR2 SVGAGI. The CDR3 sequence is 14 residues long. The CDR3 loop is CASSQTNLNTEAFF. The CDR3 coding sequence is TGTGCCAGCAGCCAGACAAACCTTAACACTGAAGCTTTCTTT.

The V gene is TRBV5-1, the J gene TRBJ2-1, with unresolved D. V dropped 3 bases and J dropped 6 bases, with 13 bases sitting between them. Germline V gives CDR1 SGHRS, CDR2 YFSETQ. The CDR3 has 14 residues. Here the CDR3 DNA reads TGCGCCAGCAGCTCCCACTCCTATGGCAATGAGCAGTTCTTC. Translated: CASSSHSYGNEQFF.

V usage is TRBV2 and J usage is TRBJ1-2; 10 positions agree with TRBD1. V dropped 4 bases and J dropped 5; count of bases not matched to a gene: 4. Germline values: CDR1 SNHLY, CDR2 FYNNEI. The CDR3 spans 14 residues. This CDR3 reads CASSGQGARYGYTF. CDR3 DNA sequence: TGTGCCAGCAGTGGACAGGGGGCTAGATATGGCTACACCTTC.

V is TRBV28 and J is TRBJ1-6; 8 positions agree with TRBD1. Germline loops: CDR1 MDHEN, CDR2 SYDVKM. This CDR3 has 13 amino acids. After removal of 6 bases from V and 7 bases from J, the junction contained 2 bases not matched to a gene. The CDR3 spells CASSRDRNSPLHF. The CDR3 DNA follows: TGTGCCAGCAGCCGGGACAGGAATTCACCCCTCCACTTT.

Here the CDR3 DNA reads TGTGCCAGCAGCTTGTATGACAGGGATCCGCCCCAGCATTTT. Amino acid sequence: CASSLYDRDPPQHF. The genes are TRBV5-5 and TRBJ1-5; 7 nucleotides align to TRBD1. The CDR3 loop spans 14 amino acids. Germline V gene lookup returns CDR1 SGHKS and CDR2 YYEKEE (reference sequence). V was pared by 1 base and J by 9 bases, with 7 bases of the junction left unmatched.

The gene calls are TRBV7-9 and TRBJ1-1; D uncertain. Trimming pared 1 base from V and 8 bases from J, leaving 8 bases between. Germline CDR1 SEHNR, CDR2 FQNEAQ (reference sequence). The CDR3 runs 12 residues. CDR3 nucleotide sequence: TGTGCCAGCAGCTTAGTGGCCCCGGAAGCTTTCTTT. It is translated as CASSLVAPEAFF.

This chain connects TRBV7-3 to TRBJ2-5, with 7 bases aligning to TRBD1. CDR1 and CDR2 from the germline V gene are SGHTA and FQGTGA. This CDR3 is built from 13 residues. V was pared by 5 bases and J by 6 bases, with 6 bases of the junction left unmatched. The CDR3 DNA reads TGTGCCAGCAGCCCACGGGACAGAAAGACCCAGTACTTC. It translates to CASSPRDRKTQYF. The variable domain in full, completed from reference TRBV7-3 and TRBJ2-5, reads GAGVSQTPSNKVTEKGKYVELRCDPISGHTALYWYRQSLGQGPEFLIYFQGTGAADDSGLPNDRFFAVRPEGSVSTLKIQRTERGDSAVYLCASSPRDRKTQYFGPGTRLLVL.

The V call is TRBV30, the J call TRBJ1-1, with 8 positions matching TRBD1. Germline CDR1 GTSNPN, CDR2 SVGIG (reference sequence). The CDR3 consists of 15 residues. V gave up 6 bases and J gave up 1 base; unmatched junction bases: 10. The CDR3 reads CACQSSGTGNTEAFF. The CDR3 DNA reads TGTGCCTGTCAAAGTTCCGGGACAGGGAACACTGAAGCTTTCTTT.

The V and J genes are TRBV5-1 and TRBJ2-1; D possibly corresponds to TRBD2 (6 bases). The CDR3 totals 14 residues. From germline, CDR1 is SGHRS and CDR2 YFSETQ. V was pared by 4 bases and J by 8 bases, with 16 bases between. The DNA of the CDR3 is TGCGCCAGCAGCACCGGGCCCGGAGGGGATGAGCAGTTCTTC. Encoded protein: CASSTGPGGDEQFF.

J is TRBJ2-2 and V is TRBV24-1; D is uncertain. The V gene lost 8 bases and the J gene lost 2 bases, with 8 bases spanning the gap. CDR1 and CDR2 from the germline V gene are KGHDR and SFDVKD. This CDR3 has 13 amino acids. CDR3 DNA: TGTGCCACCAATAAGGGTAACACCGGGGAGCTGTTTTTT. Protein: CATNKGNTGELFF.

The chain is built from TRBV4-2 and TRBJ1-5; tentative D call: TRBD1 (5 bases). The CDR3 sequence is 16 residues long. The germline V gene encodes CDR1 LGHNA and CDR2 YNFKEQ. V was trimmed by 0 bases and J by 7 bases, leaving 16 bases between them. The CDR3 nucleotides read TGTGCCAGCAGCCAAGATTTAGGGGAAGGTAACCAGCCCCAGCATTTT. Protein product: CASSQDLGEGNQPQHF.

The chain recombines TRBV18 with TRBJ1-2; the D gene is possibly TRBD1 (5 bases). Looked up from germline, CDR1 is KGHSH and CDR2 is LQKENI. The CDR3 length is 16 residues. Between the trimmed V and J ends, which lost 1 base and 7 bases, there was a span of 19 bases. This CDR3 is CASSPLPGKTFGGYTF. As DNA, the CDR3 is TGTGCCAGCTCACCACTACCAGGGAAAACGTTTGGTGGCTACACCTTC.

This clone is a singleton in its sample. V is TRBV4-1 and J is TRBJ1-2, with unresolved D. There are 14 residues in the CDR3. The ends were cut back, 0 bases at V and 4 bases at J, with 9 bases in the middle. Per the germline V gene, CDR1 is MGHRA and CDR2 is YSYEKL. The CDR3 sequence: CASSQDSQSYGYTF. The CDR3 DNA reads as TGCGCCAGCAGCCAAGATTCACAGAGCTATGGCTACACCTTC.

This clone was counted between two and nine times. The rearrangement joins TRBV7-2 to TRBJ1-6; no clear D gene. Germline-derived CDR1 and CDR2 are SGHTA and FQGNSA. V was trimmed by 1 base and J by 8 bases, leaving 6 bases between them. This CDR3 is built from 13 residues. CDR3 sequence reads: CASSLEPYSPLHF. The CDR3 DNA follows: TGTGCCAGCAGCTTAGAGCCGTATTCACCCCTCCACTTT.

The chain carries TRBV11-2 and TRBJ2-7, with D perhaps matching TRBD1 (6 bases). Germline-derived CDR1 and CDR2 are SGHAT and FQNNGV. This CDR3 is 13 amino acids long. Between the trimmed V and J ends, which lost 5 bases and 2 bases, there was a span of 10 bases. CDR3 in DNA: TGTGCCAGCAGCAACAGGGCTACCTACGAGCAGTACTTC. Amino acids: CASSNRATYEQYF.

The chain uses TRBV4-1 and TRBJ1-1; D may be TRBD1 (5 bases). Germline values: CDR1 MGHRA, CDR2 YSYEKL. The CDR3 sequence is 15 residues long. Trimming took off 3 bases at V and 2 bases at J, with 13 bases between the two ends. CDR3 sequence reads: CASSQLQAGNTEAFF. In DNA form, the CDR3 reads TGCGCCAGCAGCCAGTTACAGGCAGGTAACACTGAAGCTTTCTTT.

The chain has TRBV11-2 and TRBJ1-1, with D possibly TRBD1 on 6 matching bases. Per the germline V gene, CDR1 is SGHAT and CDR2 is FQNNGV. The V end was cut by 5 bases, the J end by 1 base, with 11 bases between. The CDR3 spans 14 residues. CDR3 nucleotide sequence: TGTGCCAGCAGCCCATCACAGGGGAACACTGAAGCTTTCTTT. As protein: CASSPSQGNTEAFF.

The chain links TRBV7-9 to TRBJ1-6; 9 bases line up with TRBD1. CDR3 length: 15 residues. Germline CDR1 reads SEHNR; CDR2 reads FQNEAQ (reference sequence). J lost 5 bases, V lost 5 bases, and 4 bases had no gene match. The DNA of the CDR3 is TGTGCCAGCAGCCCACAGGGGGCGAATAATTCACCCCTCCACTTT. It is translated as CASSPQGANNSPLHF.

The genes are TRBV15 and TRBJ1-6, with 9 nucleotides matching TRBD1. J gave up 5 bases and V 3 bases, and 5 bases lay outside the gene matches. Germline V gives CDR1 LNHNV, CDR2 YYDKDF (reference sequence). The CDR3 spans 16 residues. The CDR3 region has the DNA TGTGCCACCAGCAGTTACGGGACAGGGCATAATTCACCCCTCCACTTT. This translates into CATSSYGTGHNSPLHF. The complete variable domain, with remaining parts taken from reference TRBV15 and TRBJ1-6, reads DAMVIQNPRYQVTQFGKPVTLSCSQTLNHNVMYWYQQKSSQAPKLLFHYYDKDFNNEADTPDNFQSRRPNTSFCFLDIRSPGLGDTAMYLCATSSYGTGHNSPLHFGNGTRLTVT.

The chain has TRBV5-1 and TRBJ1-1, with TRBD1 matching over 12 bases. Trimming cost V 6 bases and J 4 bases; bases outside gene matches: 10. CDR1 is SGHRS, CDR2 YFSETQ, per germline. The CDR3 contains 16 residues. The CDR3 region has the DNA TGCGCCAGCACGCCGGGACAGGGGGCGCGGGGCACTGAAGCTTTCTTT. Translated: CASTPGQGARGTEAFF.

This chain joins TRBV18 and TRBJ1-6; D call uncertain. The CDR3 spans 16 residues. Germline V gives CDR1 KGHSH, CDR2 LQKENI. The V gene lost 3 bases and the J gene lost 5 bases, with 14 bases spanning the gap. The DNA of the CDR3 is TGTGCCAGCTCACCTTTTGGGAGCGAGAATAATTCACCCCTCCACTTT. Translation gives CASSPFGSENNSPLHF.

On this clone itself: Its ends do not fully match the called genes, so a read error is possible. The CDR3 is CASREGTGGRDTQYF. The CDR3 coding sequence is TGTGCCAGCAGGGAAGGGACAGGGGGCAGGGATACGCAGTATTTT. The chain employs TRBV2 and TRBJ2-3; TRBD1 matches 12 bases. The CDR3 contains 15 residues. Germline V gene lookup returns CDR1 SNHLY and CDR2 FYNNEI. Combining the CDR3 with reference TRBV2 and TRBJ2-3 gives the whole variable domain EPEVTQTPSHQVTQMGQEVILRCVPISNHLYFYWYRQILGQKVEFLVSFYNNEISEKSEIFDDQFSVERPDGSNFTLKIRSTKLEDSAMYFCASREGTGGRDTQYFGPGTRLTVL.

The gene calls are TRBV5-1 and TRBJ1-6; TRBD1 matches 9 bases. CDR1 and CDR2 (germline): SGHRS, YFSETQ. The CDR3 covers 18 residues. V was pared by 0 bases and J by 8 bases, with 12 bases of the junction left unmatched. DNA of the CDR3: TGCGCCAGCAGCTTGGGCCCATACAGGGGGCCAAATGATTCACCCCTCCACTTT. Amino acids: CASSLGPYRGPNDSPLHF.

The chain uses TRBV6-5 and TRBJ2-1, with D hard to call. Trimming stripped 6 bases from V and 8 bases from J, with 5 bases between. Germline lookup yields CDR1 MNHEY and CDR2 SVGAGI. This CDR3 spans 10 amino acids. CDR3 in DNA: TGTGCCAGCAGCAGAGATGAGCAGTTCTTC. Protein product: CASSRDEQFF.

CDR3 amino acids: CASRGGAAYEQYF. CDR3 nucleotide sequence: TGTGCCAGCAGGGGGGGCGCTGCCTACGAGCAGTACTTC. The V call is TRBV6-5, the J call TRBJ2-7; D is possibly TRBD1 or TRBD2 (6 bases each). Germline values: CDR1 MNHEY, CDR2 SVGAGI. The CDR3 is 13 residues long. V lost 6 bases, J lost 2 bases, and 11 bases lay in between.